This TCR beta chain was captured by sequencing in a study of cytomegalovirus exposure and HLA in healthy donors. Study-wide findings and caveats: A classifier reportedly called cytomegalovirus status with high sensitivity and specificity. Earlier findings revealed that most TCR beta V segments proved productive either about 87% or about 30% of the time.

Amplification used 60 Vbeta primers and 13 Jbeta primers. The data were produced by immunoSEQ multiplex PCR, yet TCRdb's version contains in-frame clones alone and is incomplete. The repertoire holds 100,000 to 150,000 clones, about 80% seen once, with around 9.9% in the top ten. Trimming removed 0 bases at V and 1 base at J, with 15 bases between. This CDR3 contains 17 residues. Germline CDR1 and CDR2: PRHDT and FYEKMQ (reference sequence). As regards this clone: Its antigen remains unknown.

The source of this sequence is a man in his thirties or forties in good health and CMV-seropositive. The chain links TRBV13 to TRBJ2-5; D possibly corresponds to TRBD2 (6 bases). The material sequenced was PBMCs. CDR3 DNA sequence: TGTGCCAGCAGCTTAGGCCCGGCGGGGAGCGGCCAAGAGACCCAGTACTTC. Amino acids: CASSLGPAGSGQETQYF.